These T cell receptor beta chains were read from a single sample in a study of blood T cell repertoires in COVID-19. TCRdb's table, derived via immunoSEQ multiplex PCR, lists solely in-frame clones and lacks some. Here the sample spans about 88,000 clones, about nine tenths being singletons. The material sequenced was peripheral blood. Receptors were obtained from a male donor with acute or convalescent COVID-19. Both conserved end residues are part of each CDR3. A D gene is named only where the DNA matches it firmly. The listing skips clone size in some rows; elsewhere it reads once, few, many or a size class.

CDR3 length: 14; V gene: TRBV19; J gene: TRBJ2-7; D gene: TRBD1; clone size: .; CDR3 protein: CASGRDRVSYEQYF; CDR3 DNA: TGTGCCAGTGGCCGGGACAGGGTTTCCTACGAGCAGTACTTC
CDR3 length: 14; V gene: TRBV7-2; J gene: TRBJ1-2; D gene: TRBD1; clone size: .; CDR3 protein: CASSFKGQNYGYTF; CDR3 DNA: TGTGCCAGCTCTTTTAAGGGACAGAACTATGGCTACACCTTC
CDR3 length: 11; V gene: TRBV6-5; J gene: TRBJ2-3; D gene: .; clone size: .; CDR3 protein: CASGRTDTQYF; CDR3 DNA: TGTGCCAGCGGTCGGACAGATACGCAGTATTTT
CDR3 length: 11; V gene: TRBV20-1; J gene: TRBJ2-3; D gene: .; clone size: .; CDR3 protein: CSAQREDTQYF; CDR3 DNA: TGCAGTGCCCAGAGGGAAGATACGCAGTATTTT
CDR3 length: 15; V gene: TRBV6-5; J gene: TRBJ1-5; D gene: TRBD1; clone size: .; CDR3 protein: CASSSDRGSNQPQHF; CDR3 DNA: TGTGCCAGCAGTTCGGACAGGGGCAGCAATCAGCCCCAGCATTTT
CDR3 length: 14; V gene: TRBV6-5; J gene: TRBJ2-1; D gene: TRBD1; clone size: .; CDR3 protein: CASRLTGDYNEQFF; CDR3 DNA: TGTGCCAGCAGATTGACAGGGGACTACAATGAGCAGTTCTTC
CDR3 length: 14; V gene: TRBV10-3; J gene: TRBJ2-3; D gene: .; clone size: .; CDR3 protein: CAISVGGGTDTQYF; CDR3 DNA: TGTGCCATCAGTGTAGGGGGTGGCACAGATACGCAGTATTTT
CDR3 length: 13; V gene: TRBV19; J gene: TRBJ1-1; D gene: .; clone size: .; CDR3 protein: CASSTQVNTEAFF; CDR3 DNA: TGTGCCAGTAGTACACAGGTGAACACTGAAGCTTTCTTT
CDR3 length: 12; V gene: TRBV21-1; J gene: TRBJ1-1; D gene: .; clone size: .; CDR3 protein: CASSNPGFQAFF; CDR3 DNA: TGTGCCAGCAGCAACCCAGGTTTTCAAGCTTTCTTT
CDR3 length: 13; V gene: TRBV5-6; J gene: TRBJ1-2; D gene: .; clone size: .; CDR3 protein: CASSPGQTYGYTF; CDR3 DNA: TGTGCCAGCAGCCCCGGACAGACCTATGGCTACACCTTC
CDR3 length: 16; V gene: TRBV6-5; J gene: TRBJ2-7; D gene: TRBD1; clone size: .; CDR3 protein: CASSYGTGLSSYEQYF; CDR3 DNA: TGTGCCAGCAGTTACGGGACAGGGTTATCCTCCTACGAGCAGTACTTC
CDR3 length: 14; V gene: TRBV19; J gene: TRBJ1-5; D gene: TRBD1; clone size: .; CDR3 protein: CASTQGDSNQPQHF; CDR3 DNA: TGTGCCAGTACCCAAGGGGACAGTAATCAGCCCCAGCATTTT
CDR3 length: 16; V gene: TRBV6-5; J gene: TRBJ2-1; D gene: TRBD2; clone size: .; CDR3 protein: CASSYSPSGGDNEQFF; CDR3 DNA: TGTGCCAGCAGTTACTCGCCTAGCGGGGGGGATAATGAGCAGTTCTTC
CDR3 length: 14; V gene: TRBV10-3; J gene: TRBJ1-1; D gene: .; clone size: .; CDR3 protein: CAITVSPGVTEAFF; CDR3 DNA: TGTGCCATCACCGTATCCCCAGGGGTCACTGAAGCTTTCTTT
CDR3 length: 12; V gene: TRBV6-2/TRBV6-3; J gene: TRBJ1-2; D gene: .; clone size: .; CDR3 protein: CASSYVPGGYTF; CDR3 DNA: TGTGCCAGCAGTTACGTCCCAGGAGGCTACACCTTC
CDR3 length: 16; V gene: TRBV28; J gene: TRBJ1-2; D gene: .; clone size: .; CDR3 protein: CASSLPPGEVNYGYTF; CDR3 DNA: TGTGCCAGCAGTTTACCCCCGGGTGAGGTTAACTATGGCTACACCTTC
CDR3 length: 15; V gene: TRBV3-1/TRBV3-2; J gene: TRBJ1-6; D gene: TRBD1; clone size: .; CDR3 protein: CASSRGMGQTSPLHF; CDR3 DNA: TGTGCCAGCAGCCGAGGAATGGGACAGACTTCACCCCTCCACTTT
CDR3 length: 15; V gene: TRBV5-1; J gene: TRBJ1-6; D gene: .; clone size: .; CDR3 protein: CASSPGGEYNSPLHF; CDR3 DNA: TGCGCCAGCAGCCCAGGCGGGGAGTATAATTCACCCCTCCACTTT
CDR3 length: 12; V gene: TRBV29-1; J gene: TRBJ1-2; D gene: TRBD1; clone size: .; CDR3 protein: CSANRGGYGYTF; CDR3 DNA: TGCAGCGCCAACAGGGGTGGCTATGGCTACACCTTC
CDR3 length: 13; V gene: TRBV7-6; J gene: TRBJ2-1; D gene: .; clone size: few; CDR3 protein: CASSQNLAPEQFF; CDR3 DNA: TGTGCCAGCAGCCAAAACCTAGCGCCTGAGCAGTTCTTC
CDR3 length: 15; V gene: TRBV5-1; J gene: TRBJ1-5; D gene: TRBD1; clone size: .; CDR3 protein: CASSAGTGRNQPQHF; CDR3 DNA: TGCGCCAGCAGCGCCGGGACAGGTCGCAATCAGCCCCAGCATTTT
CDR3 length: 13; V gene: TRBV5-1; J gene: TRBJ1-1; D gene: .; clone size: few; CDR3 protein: CARGGVGNTEAFF; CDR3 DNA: TGCGCCAGGGGAGGGGTTGGGAACACTGAAGCTTTCTTT
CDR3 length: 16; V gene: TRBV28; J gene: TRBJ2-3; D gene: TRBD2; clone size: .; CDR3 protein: CASSSLAGSSTDTQYF; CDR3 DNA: TGTGCCAGCAGTTCACTAGCGGGGTCTAGCACAGATACGCAGTATTTT
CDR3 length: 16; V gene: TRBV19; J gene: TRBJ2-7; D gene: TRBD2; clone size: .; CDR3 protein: CASSMDSGRSSYEQYF; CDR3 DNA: TGTGCCAGTAGCATGGATAGCGGGAGGAGCTCCTACGAGCAGTACTTC
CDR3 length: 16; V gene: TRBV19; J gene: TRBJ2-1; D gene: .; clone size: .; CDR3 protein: CASPPPWENAYNEQFF; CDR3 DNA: TGTGCCAGTCCCCCCCCCTGGGAGAATGCCTACAATGAGCAGTTCTTC
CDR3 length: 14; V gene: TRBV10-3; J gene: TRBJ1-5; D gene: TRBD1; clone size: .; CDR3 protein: CAISEQGADQPQHF; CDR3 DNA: TGTGCCATCAGTGAACAGGGGGCCGATCAGCCCCAGCATTTT
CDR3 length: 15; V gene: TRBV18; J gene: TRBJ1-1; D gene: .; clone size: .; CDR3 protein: CASSPPTTGGTEAFF; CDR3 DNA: TGTGCCAGCTCACCACCGACGACTGGGGGGACTGAAGCTTTCTTT
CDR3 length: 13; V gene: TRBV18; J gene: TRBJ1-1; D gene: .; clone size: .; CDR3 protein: CASSPPEGTEAFF; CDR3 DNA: TGTGCCAGCTCACCACCGGAGGGGACTGAAGCTTTCTTT
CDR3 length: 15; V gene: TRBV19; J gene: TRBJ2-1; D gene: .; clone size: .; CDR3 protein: CASSDAGVSYNEQFF; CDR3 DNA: TGTGCCAGTAGCGATGCCGGGGTCTCCTACAATGAGCAGTTCTTC
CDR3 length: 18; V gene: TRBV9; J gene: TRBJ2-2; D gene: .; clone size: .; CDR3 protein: CASSVATGGSLDTGELFF; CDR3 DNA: TGTGCCAGCAGCGTAGCTACGGGGGGCAGCCTGGATACCGGGGAGCTGTTTTTT
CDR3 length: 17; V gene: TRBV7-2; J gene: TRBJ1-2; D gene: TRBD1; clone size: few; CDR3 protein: CASSLAWTGATLYGYTF; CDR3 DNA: TGTGCCAGCAGCTTAGCCTGGACAGGGGCCACCCTCTATGGCTACACCTTC
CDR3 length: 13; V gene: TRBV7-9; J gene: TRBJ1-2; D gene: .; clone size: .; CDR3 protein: CASSPGEGLSYTF; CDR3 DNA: TGTGCCAGCAGCCCCGGGGAGGGTTTGAGCTACACCTTC
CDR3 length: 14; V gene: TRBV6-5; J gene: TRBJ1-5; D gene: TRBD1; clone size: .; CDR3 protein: CASDRGQGTQPQHF; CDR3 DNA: TGTGCCAGCGACCGGGGACAGGGTACTCAGCCCCAGCATTTT
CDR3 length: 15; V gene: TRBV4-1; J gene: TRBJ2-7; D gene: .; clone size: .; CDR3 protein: CASSQDWADRYEQYF; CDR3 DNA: TGCGCCAGCAGCCAAGATTGGGCAGACCGCTACGAGCAGTACTTC
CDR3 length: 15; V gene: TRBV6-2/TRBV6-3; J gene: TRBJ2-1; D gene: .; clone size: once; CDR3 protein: CASSHPSDSYNEQFF; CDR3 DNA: TGTGCCAGCAGTCACCCTAGCGACTCCTACAATGAGCAGTTCTTC
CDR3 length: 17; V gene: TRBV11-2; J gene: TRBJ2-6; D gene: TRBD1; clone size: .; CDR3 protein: CASSSGQGISGANVLTF; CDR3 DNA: TGTGCCAGCAGCTCGGGACAGGGTATTTCTGGGGCCAACGTCCTGACTTTC
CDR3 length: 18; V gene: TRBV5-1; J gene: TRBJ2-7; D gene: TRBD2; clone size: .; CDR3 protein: CASSLISGSGVESYEQYF; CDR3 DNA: TGCGCCAGCAGCTTGATCAGCGGTAGCGGGGTCGAGTCCTACGAGCAGTACTTC
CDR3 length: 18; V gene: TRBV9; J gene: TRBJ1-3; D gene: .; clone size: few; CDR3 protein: CASSVVPRIEGSGNTIYF; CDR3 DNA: TGTGCCAGCAGCGTAGTGCCCCGGATCGAGGGCTCTGGAAACACCATATATTTT
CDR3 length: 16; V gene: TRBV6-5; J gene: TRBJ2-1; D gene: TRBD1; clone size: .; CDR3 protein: CASSSHRGQSYNEQFF; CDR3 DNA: TGTGCCAGCAGTTCGCACAGGGGGCAATCCTACAATGAGCAGTTCTTC
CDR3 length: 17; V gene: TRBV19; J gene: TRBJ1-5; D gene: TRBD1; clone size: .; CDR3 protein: CASSSSRATGGNQPQHF; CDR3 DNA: TGTGCCAGTAGTTCATCCAGGGCAACAGGGGGCAATCAGCCCCAGCATTTT
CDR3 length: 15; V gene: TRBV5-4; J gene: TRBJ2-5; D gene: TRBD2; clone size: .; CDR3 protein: CASSYPGGAGETQYF; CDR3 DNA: TGTGCCAGCAGCTATCCGGGGGGGGCAGGGGAGACCCAGTACTTC
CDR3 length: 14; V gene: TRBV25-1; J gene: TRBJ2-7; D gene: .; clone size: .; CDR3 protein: CASSVGRGAYEQYF; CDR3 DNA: TGTGCCAGCAGTGTGGGCCGGGGAGCCTACGAGCAGTACTTC
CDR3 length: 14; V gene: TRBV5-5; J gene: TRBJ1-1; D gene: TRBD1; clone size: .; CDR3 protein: CASSLYRGLVGAFF; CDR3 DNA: TGTGCCAGCAGCTTGTACAGGGGGCTCGTCGGAGCTTTCTTT
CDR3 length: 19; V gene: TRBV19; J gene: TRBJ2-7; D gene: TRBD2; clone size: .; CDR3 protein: CASSKSPPGLAGDLYEQYF; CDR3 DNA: TGTGCCAGTAGTAAATCCCCTCCGGGACTAGCGGGGGACCTCTACGAGCAGTACTTC
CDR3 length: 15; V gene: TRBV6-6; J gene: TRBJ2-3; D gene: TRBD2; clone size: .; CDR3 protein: CASSYTGGPTDTQYF; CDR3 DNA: TGTGCCAGCAGTTACACGGGGGGGCCCACAGATACGCAGTATTTT
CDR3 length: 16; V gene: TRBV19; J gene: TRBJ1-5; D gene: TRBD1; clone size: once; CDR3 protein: CASRGQGGTGNQPQHF; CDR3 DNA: TGTGCCAGTAGGGGACAGGGCGGGACAGGCAATCAGCCCCAGCATTTT
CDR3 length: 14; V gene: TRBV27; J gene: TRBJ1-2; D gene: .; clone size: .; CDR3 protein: CASSSDRTAYGYTF; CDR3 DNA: TGTGCCAGCAGTTCCGACAGGACCGCCTATGGCTACACCTTC
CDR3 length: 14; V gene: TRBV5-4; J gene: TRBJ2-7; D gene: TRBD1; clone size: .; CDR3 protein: CASSLDRGWIEQYF; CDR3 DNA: TGTGCCAGCAGCTTGGACAGGGGGTGGATCGAGCAGTACTTC